This T cell receptor (beta chain) was retrieved from a study of T cells in Graves' hyperthyroidism and ophthalmopathy. Points from the study as a whole: Ophthalmopathy was identified by the model a median about 6.4 months ahead of onset. Peripheral blood also featured most of the thyroid clonotypes expanded above 0.001. Separating ophthalmopathy from stable hyperthyroidism was achieved by a 13 V-J model.

The study defined stable Graves' hyperthyroidism as no ophthalmopathy progression within 18 months. Per germline, CDR1 MNHEY and CDR2 SMNVEV (reference sequence). The CDR3 consists of 12 residues. The V end lost 8 bases, the J end lost 0 bases, and 7 bases lay between the germline ends. This clonotype was seen ten or more times. Antigen: not known. Amplification of TCR beta CDR3 regions was performed using RNA transcripts as template. The study used the HTBI primer set for a first-round RT-PCR of the TCR CDR3. TCRdb fed the multiplex PCR reads into MiXCR, producing one record per CDR3 protein. The sample lists 360,000 or so distinct CDR3 sequences; 15% to 20% were seen once.

Sequenced: blood. This TCR derives from a woman younger than 30 with Graves' hyperthyroidism. J is TRBJ1-1 and V is TRBV27; D is unresolved. The CDR3 here is CASGWVNTEAFF. The CDR3 nucleotides are TGTGCCAGCGGGTGGGTGAACACTGAAGCTTTCTTT.